This TCR beta chain stems from a study of T cell repertoires in cytomegalovirus infection. Study-level background: The authors used CMV epitopes that were HLA-C-restricted (recently identified) and HLA-B-restricted (well studied). Shared public TCR beta signatures pointed to both CMV infection and a matching HLA type.

This CDR3 has 14 residues. CDR1 and CDR2 (germline): SGHKS, YYEKEE (reference sequence). The ends were cut back, 6 bases at V and 6 bases at J, with 17 bases in the middle. This clonotype was recorded a few times. Its antigen is as yet unknown. Each CDR3 protein is one row after TCRdb ran MiXCR on the reads. The sample includes about 52,000 distinct CDR3 sequences, around 18% seen only once; the top ten take 55% to 65%. The chain joins TRBV5-5 to TRBJ2-3; D gene ambiguous. The receptor comes from a human donor in good health (CMV status not recorded). Some clones in this sample may be carry-over from other donors' samples. The sequencing used CD8+ T cells from cultured PBMCs, collected from culture after CMV antigen stimulation. The CDR3: CASILVGARDTQYF. CDR3 bases: TGTGCCAGCATCCTTGTCGGCGCCCGGGATACGCAGTATTTT.